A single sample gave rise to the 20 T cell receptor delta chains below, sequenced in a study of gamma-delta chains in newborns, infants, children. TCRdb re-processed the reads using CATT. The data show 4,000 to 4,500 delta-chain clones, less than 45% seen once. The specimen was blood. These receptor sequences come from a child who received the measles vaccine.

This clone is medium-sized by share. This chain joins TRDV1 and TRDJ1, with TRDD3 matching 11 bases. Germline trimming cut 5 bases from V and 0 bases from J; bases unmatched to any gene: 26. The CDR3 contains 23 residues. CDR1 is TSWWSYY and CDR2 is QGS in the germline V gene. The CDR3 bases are TGTGCTCTTGGGACCTACCAAGGTCCTACGAAGTACTGGGGGATAGACGACACCGATAAACTCATCTTT. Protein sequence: CALGTYQGPTKYWGIDDTDKLIF.

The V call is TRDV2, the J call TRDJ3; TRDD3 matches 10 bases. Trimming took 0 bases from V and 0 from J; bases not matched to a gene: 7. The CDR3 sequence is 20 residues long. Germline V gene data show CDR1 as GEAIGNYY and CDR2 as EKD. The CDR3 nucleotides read TGTGCCTGTGACACCGCGGGGGGATACGTGAGCTCCTGGGACACCCGACAGATGTTTTTC. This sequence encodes CACDTAGGYVSSWDTRQMFF.

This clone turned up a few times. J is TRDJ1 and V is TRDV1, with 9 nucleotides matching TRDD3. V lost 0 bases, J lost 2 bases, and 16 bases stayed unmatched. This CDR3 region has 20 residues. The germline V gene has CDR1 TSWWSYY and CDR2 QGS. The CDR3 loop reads CALGELIPYVWGYDTDKLIF. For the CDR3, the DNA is TGTGCTCTTGGGGAACTGATCCCCTACGTGTGGGGATACGATACCGATAAACTCATCTTT.

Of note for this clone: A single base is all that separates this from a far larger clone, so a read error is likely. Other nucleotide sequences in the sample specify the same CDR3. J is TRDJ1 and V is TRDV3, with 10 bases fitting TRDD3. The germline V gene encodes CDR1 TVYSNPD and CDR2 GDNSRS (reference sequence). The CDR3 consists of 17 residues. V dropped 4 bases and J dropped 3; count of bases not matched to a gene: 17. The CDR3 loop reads CASEFLPDWGIADKLIF. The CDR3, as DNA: TGTGCCTCCGAATTCCTACCTGACTGGGGGATCGCCGATAAACTCATCTTT.

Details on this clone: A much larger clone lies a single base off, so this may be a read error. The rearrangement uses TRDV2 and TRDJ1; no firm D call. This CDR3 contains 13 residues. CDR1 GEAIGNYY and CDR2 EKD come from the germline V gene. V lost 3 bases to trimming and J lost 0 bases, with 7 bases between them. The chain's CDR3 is CACDRYHTDKLIF. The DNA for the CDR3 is TGTGCCTGTGACCGCTACCACACCGATAAACTCATCTTT.

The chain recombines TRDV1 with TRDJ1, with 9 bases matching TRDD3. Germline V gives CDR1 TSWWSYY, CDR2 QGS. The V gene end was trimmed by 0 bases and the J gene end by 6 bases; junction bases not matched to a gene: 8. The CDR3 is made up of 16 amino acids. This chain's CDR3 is CALGELRGWGIHKLIF. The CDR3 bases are TGTGCTCTTGGGGAACTTAGAGGCTGGGGGATCCATAAACTCATCTTT.

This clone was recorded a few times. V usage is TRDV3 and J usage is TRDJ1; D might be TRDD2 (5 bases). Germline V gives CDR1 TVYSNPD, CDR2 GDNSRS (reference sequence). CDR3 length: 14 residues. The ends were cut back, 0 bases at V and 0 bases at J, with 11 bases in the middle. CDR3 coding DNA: TGTGCCTTTAGCTTCCCTTCGTACACCGATAAACTCATCTTT. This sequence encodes CAFSFPSYTDKLIF.

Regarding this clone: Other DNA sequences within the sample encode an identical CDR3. CDR3 in amino acids: CALGEPFGGYSISDKLIF. The CDR3 bases are TGTGCTCTTGGGGAACCGTTCGGGGGATACAGTATCTCCGATAAACTCATCTTT. The V gene is TRDV1, the J gene TRDJ1, with 9 bases identical to TRDD3. Germline V gives CDR1 TSWWSYY, CDR2 QGS. The CDR3 has 18 residues. The V and J ends lost 1 base and 3 bases, in that order; junction bases with no gene match: 12.

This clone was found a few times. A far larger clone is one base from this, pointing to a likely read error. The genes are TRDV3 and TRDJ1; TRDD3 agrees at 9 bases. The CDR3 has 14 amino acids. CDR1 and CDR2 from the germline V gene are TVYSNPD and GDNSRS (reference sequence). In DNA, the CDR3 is TGTGCCTTTTCACTGGGGGAGACCACCGATAAACACATCTTT. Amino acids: CAFSLGETTDKHIF.

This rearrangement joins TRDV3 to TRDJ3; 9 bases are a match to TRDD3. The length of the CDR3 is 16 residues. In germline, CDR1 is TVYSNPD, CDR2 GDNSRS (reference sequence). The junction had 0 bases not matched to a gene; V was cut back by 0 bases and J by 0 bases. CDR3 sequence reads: CAFRGIRSWDTRQMFF. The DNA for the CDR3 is TGTGCCTTTAGGGGGATACGCTCCTGGGACACCCGACAGATGTTTTTC.

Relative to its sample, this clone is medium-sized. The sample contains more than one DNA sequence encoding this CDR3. The CDR3 DNA follows: TGTGCCTGTGACCGCTACTACACCGATAAACTCATCTTT. Protein sequence: CACDRYYTDKLIF. This rearrangement joins TRDV2 to TRDJ1; D gene unclear. V was pared by 3 bases and J by 0 bases, with 7 bases between. The CDR3 has 13 residues. CDR1 and CDR2 from the germline V gene are GEAIGNYY and EKD.

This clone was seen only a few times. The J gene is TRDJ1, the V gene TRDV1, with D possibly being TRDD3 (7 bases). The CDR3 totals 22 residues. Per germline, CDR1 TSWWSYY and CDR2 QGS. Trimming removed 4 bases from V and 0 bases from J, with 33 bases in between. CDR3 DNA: TGTGCTCTTGGGGGACTCCTACTAGACTTGGGGGACCTTGGATACTACACCGATAAACTCATCTTT. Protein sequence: CALGGLLLDLGDLGYYTDKLIF.

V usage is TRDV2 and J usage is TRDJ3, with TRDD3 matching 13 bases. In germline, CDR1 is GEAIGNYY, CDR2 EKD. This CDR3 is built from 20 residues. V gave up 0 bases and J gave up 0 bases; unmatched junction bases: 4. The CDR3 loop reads CACDTVLGDTSSWDTRQMFF. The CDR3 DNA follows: TGTGCCTGTGACACCGTACTGGGGGATACGAGCTCCTGGGACACCCGACAGATGTTTTTC.

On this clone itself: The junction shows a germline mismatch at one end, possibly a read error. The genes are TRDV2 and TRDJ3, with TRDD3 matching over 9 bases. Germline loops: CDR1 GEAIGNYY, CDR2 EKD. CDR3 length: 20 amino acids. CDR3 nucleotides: TGTGCCTGCGACACGCTGGGGGATGCCTCGTCTCCTTGGGACACCCGACAGATGTTTTTC. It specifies CACDTLGDASSPWDTRQMFF.

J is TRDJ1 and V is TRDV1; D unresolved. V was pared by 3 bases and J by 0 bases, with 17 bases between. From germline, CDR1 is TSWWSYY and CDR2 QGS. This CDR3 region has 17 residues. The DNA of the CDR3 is TGTGCTCTTGGGGAGCCCCCTGAGGGAAGCTACACCGATAAACTCATCTTT. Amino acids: CALGEPPEGSYTDKLIF.

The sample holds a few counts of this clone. The CDR3 coding sequence is TGTGCTCTTGGGGAACTTACGCCTGGGGGATACGCACACGATAAACTCATCTTT. Amino acids: CALGELTPGGYAHDKLIF. The rearrangement uses TRDV1 and TRDJ1; 12 bases are a match to TRDD3. CDR3 length: 18 amino acids. The germline gives CDR1 TSWWSYY, CDR2 QGS. V lost 0 bases, J lost 4 bases, and 9 bases stayed unmatched.

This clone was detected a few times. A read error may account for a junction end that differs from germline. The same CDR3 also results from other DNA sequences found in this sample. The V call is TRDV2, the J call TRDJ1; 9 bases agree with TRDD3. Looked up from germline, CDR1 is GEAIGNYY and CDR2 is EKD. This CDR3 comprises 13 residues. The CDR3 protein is CACDTVLGDPLFF. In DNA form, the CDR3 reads TGTGCCTGTGACACCGTGCTGGGGGATCCCTTATTCTTT.

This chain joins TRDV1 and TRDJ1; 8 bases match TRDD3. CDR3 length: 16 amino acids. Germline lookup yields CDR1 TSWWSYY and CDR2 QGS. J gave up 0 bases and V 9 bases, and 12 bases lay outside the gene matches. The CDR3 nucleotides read TGTGCTCTGACGGGTTGGGGGATCCGGTACACCGATAAACTCATCTTT. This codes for CALTGWGIRYTDKLIF.

The CDR3 region is CALNIHRVVVELLGAPYTDKLIF. The DNA of the CDR3 is TGTGCCCTTAACATACACCGGGTGGTGGTGGAACTACTGGGGGCCCCGTACACCGATAAACTCATCTTT. The chain links TRDV3 to TRDJ1; TRDD3 agrees at 8 bases. Germline V gene sequence: CDR1 TVYSNPD, CDR2 GDNSRS (reference sequence). The J segment lost 0 bases and the V segment lost 5 bases, leaving 35 bases of the junction unmatched. The CDR3 extends over 23 amino acids.

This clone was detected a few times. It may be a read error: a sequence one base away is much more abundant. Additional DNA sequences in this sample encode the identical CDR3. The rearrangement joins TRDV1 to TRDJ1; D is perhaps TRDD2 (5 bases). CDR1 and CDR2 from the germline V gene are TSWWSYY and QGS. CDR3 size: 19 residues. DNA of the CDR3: TGTGCTCTTGGGGAACCCTCTTCCCGGGGTTACTGTTACACCGATAAGCTCATCTTT. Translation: CALGEPSSRGYCYTDKLIF.